There are many counts of the clone carrying this T cell receptor (beta chain). This specimen belongs to a study of identical twins. In TCRdb, the 5' RACE reads were re-called with MiXCR into one record per CDR3 protein. The sample has 650,000 to 750,000 distinct CDR3 sequences, around 20% seen once; the top ten hold roughly 4%. V lost 4 bases and J 4 bases, leaving 14 bases between the germline ends. Germline CDR1 DFQATT, CDR2 SNEGSKA (reference sequence). There are 13 residues in the CDR3. These records were also assigned to another study, of T cells expressing NK-cell markers.

The chain is built from TRBV20-1 and TRBJ2-7; maybe TRBD2 (5 bases). This TCR was recovered from a woman aged 18-29 years in good health. Sequenced material: PBMCs. CDR3 sequence reads: CSAKGESDYEQYF. CDR3 DNA: TGCAGTGCTAAGGGAGAGTCAGATTACGAGCAGTACTTC.